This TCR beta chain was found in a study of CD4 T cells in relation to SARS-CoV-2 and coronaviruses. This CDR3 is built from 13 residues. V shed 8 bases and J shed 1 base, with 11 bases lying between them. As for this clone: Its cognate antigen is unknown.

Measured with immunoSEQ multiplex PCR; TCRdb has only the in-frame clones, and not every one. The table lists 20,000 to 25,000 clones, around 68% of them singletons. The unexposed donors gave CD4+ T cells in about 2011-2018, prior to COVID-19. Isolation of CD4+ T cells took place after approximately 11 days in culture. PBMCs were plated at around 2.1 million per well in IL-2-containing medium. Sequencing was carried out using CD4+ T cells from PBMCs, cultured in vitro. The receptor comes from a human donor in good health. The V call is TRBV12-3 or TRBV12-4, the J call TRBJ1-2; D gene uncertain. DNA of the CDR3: TGTGCCAGCTCCCGGGAAATTAACTATGGCTACACCTTC. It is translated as CASSREINYGYTF.